The sequence of this T cell receptor beta chain was determined in a study of blood T cell repertoires in COVID-19. As for the study in general: Acute-phase and convalescent COVID-19 samples originated in the United States, Italy and Spain. T cells, B-cell-depleted T cells, or PBMCs supplied cDNA or gDNA.

Source study methods: Estimated nucleated cell counts came from reference gene primer amplification. Method: immunoSEQ multiplex PCR; TCRdb's copy keeps in-frame clones and lacks some. That table is the source of V, J and clone size, and D and trimming were worked out from the DNA. Among 150,000 to 200,000 clones listed, almost 85% were seen once. Germline V gene sequence: CDR1 SGHTA, CDR2 FQGNSA. Trimming cost V 5 bases and J 0 bases, with 11 bases left between them. The CDR3 is made up of 14 amino acids. The sequencing input was peripheral blood. The TCR sequence derives from a human donor with acute or convalescent COVID-19. The donor label of this sample is uncertain. The chain joins TRBV7-2 to TRBJ2-7, with D possibly matching TRBD2 (5 bases). This CDR3 is CASSPGRASYEQYF. The CDR3 DNA reads as TGTGCCAGCAGCCCTGGGCGGGCCTCCTACGAGCAGTACTTC. The full variable domain, its missing parts supplied by reference TRBV7-2 and TRBJ2-7, is GAGVSQSPSNKVTEKGKDVELRCDPISGHTALYWYRQSLGQGLEFLIYFQGNSAPDKSGLPSDRFSAERTGGSVSTLTIQRTQQEDSAVYLCASSPGRASYEQYFGPGTRLTVT.